This T cell receptor beta chain was captured in a study of T cell repertoires in cytomegalovirus infection. Background on the study: Indications of both CMV infection and matching HLA type were provided by public TCR beta signatures.

The length of the CDR3 is 12 residues. Per germline, CDR1 SNHLY and CDR2 FYNNEI. The V gene lost 6 bases and the J gene lost 6 bases, with 12 bases spanning the gap. Study-wide results and caveats: CMV carriers with the relevant HLA were identified by cumulative public TCR beta family frequency. Dominating the ex vivo response were HLA-C-restricted CMV-specific TCR beta clonotypes.

MiXCR, run by TCRdb on the reads, gives a single entry per CDR3 protein. The sample yields some 270,000 distinct CDR3 sequences, 17% seen once. As to this clonotype: The antigen remains undetermined.

The receptor's source is a human donor in good health (CMV status not recorded). Some clones in this sample may be carry-over from other donors' samples. V is TRBV2 and J is TRBJ2-7; D is possibly TRBD1 or TRBD2 (5 bases each). Sample: CD8+ T cells from PBMCs. The CDR3 sequence: CASSDPGTEQYF. The CDR3 DNA sequence: TGTGCCAGCAGCGACCCGGGGACCGAGCAGTACTTC.